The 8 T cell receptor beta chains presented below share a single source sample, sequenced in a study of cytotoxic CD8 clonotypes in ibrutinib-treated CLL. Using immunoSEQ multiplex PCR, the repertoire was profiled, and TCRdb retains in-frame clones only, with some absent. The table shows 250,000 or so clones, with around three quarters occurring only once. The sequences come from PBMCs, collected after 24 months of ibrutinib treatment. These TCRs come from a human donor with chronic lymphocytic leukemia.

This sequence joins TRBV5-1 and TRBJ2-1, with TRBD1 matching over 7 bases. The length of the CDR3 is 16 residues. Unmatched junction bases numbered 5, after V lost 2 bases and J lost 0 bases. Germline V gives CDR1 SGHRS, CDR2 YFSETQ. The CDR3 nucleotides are TGCGCCAGCAGCTTTACGACAGGGACCTCCTACAATGAGCAGTTCTTC. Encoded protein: CASSFTTGTSYNEQFF.

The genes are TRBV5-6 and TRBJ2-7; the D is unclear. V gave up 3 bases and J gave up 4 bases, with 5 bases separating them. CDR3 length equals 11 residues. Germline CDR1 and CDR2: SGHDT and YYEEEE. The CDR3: CASSSFYEQYF. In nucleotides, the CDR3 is TGTGCCAGCAGCTCTTTTTACGAGCAGTACTTC.

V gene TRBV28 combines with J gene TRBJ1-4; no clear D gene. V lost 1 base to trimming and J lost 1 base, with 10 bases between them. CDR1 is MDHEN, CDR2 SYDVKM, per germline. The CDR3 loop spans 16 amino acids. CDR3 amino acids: CASSLLWAVTNEKLFF. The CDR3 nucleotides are TGTGCCAGCAGTTTATTGTGGGCAGTAACTAATGAAAAACTGTTTTTT.

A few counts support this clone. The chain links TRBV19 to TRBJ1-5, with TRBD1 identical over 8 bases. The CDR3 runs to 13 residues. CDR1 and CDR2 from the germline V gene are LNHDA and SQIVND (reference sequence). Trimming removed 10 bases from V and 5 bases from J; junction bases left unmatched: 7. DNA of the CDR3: TGTGCCACCACTCGGGACAGGTATCAGCCCCAGCATTTT. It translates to CATTRDRYQPQHF.

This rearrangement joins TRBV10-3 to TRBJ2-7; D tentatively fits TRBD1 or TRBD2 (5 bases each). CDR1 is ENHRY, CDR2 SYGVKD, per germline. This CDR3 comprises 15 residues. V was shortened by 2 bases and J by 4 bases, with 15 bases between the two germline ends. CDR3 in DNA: TGTGCCATCAGTGAGGGGGGAGAACTCGGATACGAGCAGTACTTC. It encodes CAISEGGELGYEQYF.

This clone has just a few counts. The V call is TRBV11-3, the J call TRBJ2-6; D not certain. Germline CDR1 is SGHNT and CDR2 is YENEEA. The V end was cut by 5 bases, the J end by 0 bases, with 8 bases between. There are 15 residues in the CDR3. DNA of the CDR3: TGTGCCAGCAGCCGTGGTAGCTCTGGGGCCAACGTCCTGACTTTC. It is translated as CASSRGSSGANVLTF.

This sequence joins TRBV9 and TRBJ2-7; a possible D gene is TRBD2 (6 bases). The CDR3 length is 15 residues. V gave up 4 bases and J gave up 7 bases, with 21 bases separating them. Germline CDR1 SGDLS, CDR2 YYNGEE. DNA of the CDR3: TGTGCCAGCAGCTTCCTCCCCGGCGGGGATGGGGAGCAGTACTTC. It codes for CASSFLPGGDGEQYF.

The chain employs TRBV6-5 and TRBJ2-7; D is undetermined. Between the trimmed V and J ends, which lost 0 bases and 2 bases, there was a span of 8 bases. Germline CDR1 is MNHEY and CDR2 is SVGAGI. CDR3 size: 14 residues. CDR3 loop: CASSYSAGTYEQYF. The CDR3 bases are TGTGCCAGCAGTTACTCGGCAGGAACCTACGAGCAGTACTTC.